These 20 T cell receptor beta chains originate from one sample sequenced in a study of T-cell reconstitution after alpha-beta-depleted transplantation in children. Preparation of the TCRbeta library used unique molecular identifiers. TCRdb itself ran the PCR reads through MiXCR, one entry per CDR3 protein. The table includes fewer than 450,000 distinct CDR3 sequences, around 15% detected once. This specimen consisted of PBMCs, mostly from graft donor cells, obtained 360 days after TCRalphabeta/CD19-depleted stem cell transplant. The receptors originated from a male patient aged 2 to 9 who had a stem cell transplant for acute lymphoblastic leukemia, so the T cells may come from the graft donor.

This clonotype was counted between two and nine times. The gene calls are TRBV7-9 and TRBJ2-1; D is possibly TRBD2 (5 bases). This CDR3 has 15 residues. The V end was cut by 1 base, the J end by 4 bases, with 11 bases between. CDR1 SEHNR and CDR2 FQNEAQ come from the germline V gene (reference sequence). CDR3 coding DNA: TGTGCCAGCAGCTTAGGGCCTAGCTGGTACAATGAGCAGTTCTTC. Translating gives CASSLGPSWYNEQFF.

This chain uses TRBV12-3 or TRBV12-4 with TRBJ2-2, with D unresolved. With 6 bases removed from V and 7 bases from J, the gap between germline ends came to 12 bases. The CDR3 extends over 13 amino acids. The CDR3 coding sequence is TGTGCCAGCAGCTCCGGGCGAGGCGGGGAGCTGTTTTTT. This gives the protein CASSSGRGGELFF.

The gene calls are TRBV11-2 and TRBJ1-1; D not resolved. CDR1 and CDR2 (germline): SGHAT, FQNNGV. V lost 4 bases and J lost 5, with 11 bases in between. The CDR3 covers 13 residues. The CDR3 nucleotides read TGTGCCAGCAGCTCGCGCTTGGGGACTGAAGCTTTCTTT. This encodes CASSSRLGTEAFF.

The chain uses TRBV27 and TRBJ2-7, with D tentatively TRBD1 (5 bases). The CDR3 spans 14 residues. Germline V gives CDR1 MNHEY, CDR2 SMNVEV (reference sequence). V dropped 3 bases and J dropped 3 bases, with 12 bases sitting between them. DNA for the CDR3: TGTGCCAGCAGTTTGGCTGGGGCCCTCTACGAGCAGTACTTC. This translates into CASSLAGALYEQYF.

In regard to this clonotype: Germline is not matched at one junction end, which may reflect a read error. Here the CDR3 reads CASSLVGLAGDNEQFF. The CDR3, as DNA: TGCGCCAGCAGTTTGGTGGGACTAGCGGGGGACAATGAGCAGTTCTTC. The chain carries TRBV5-1 and TRBJ2-1, with 14 bases that match TRBD2. The length of the CDR3 is 16 residues. CDR1 and CDR2 (germline): SGHRS, YFSETQ.

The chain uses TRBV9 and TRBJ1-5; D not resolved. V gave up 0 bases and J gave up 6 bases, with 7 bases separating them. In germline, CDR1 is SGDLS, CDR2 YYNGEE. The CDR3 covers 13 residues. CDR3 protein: CASSVGGSQPQHF. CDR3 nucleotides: TGTGCCAGCAGCGTAGGAGGATCTCAGCCCCAGCATTTT.

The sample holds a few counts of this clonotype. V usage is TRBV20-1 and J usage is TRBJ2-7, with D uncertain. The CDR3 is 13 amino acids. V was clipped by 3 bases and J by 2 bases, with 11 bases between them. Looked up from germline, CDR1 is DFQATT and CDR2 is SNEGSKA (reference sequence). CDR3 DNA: TGCAGTGCTAGCCGGACGGGCCCCTACGAGCAGTACTTC. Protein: CSASRTGPYEQYF.

The CDR3 DNA follows: TGTGCCTGGAAAAGGGGTGACTACACTTACACCGGGGAGCTGTTTTTT. This codes for CAWKRGDYTYTGELFF. The gene calls are TRBV30 and TRBJ2-2; D tentatively fits TRBD1 or TRBD2 (5 bases each). The CDR3 sequence is 16 residues long. Germline V gene sequence: CDR1 GTSNPN, CDR2 SVGIG (reference sequence). Trimming pared 4 bases from V and 3 bases from J, leaving 18 bases between. Full variable domain (missing parts from reference TRBV30 and TRBJ2-2): SQTIHQWPATLVQPVGSPLSLECTVEGTSNPNLYWYRQAAGRGLQLLFYSVGIGQISSEVPQNLSASRPQDRQFILSSKKLLLSDSGFYLCAWKRGDYTYTGELFFGEGSRLTVL.

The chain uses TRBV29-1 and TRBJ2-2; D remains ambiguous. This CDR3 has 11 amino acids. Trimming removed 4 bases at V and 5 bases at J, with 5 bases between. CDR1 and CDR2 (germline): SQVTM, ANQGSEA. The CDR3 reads CSVGRTGELFF. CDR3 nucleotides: TGCAGCGTTGGACGGACCGGGGAGCTGTTTTTT.

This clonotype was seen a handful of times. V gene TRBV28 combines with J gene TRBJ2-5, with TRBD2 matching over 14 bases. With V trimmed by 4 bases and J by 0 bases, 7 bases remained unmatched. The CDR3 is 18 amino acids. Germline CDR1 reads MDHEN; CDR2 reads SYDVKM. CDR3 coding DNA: TGTGCCAGCAGTTATGGGACTAGCGGGAGAGTGTACCAAGAGACCCAGTACTTC. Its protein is CASSYGTSGRVYQETQYF.

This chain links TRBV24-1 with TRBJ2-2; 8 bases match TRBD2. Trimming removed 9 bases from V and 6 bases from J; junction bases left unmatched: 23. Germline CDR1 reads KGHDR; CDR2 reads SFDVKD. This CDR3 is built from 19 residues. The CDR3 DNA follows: TGTGCCACCGATCCGAGGACGTGCACTAGCGGCAGAACGGCCGGGGAGCTGTTTTTT. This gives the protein CATDPRTCTSGRTAGELFF.

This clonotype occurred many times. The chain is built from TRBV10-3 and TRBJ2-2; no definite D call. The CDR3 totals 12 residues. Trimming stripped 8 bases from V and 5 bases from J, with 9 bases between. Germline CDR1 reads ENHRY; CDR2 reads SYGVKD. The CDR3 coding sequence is TGTGCCATCGCCAAAGAGACCGGGGAGCTGTTTTTT. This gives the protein CAIAKETGELFF.

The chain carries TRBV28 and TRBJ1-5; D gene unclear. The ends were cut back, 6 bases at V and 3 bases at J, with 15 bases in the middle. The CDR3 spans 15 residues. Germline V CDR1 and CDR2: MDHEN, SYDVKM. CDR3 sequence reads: CASREFGQHNQPQHF. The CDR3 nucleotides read TGTGCCAGCAGAGAGTTCGGGCAGCACAATCAGCCCCAGCATTTT.

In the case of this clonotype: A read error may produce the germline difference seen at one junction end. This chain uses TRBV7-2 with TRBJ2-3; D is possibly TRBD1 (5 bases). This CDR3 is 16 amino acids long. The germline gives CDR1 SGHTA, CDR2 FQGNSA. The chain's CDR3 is CASSPLKGMSRDTQYF. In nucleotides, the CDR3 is TGTGCCAGCAGCCCACTCAAGGGGATGAGCAGAGATACGCAGTATTTT.

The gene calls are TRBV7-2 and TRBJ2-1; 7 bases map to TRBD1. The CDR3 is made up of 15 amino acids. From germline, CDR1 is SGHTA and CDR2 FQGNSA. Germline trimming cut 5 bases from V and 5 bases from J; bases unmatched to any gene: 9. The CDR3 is CASSLTGIRDNEQFF. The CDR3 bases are TGTGCCAGCAGCCTGACAGGGATAAGGGACAATGAGCAGTTCTTC.

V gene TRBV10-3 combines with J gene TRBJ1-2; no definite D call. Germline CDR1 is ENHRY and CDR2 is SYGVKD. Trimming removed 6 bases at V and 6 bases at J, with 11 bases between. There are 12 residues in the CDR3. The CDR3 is CAISPGSNGYTF. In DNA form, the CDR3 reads TGTGCCATCAGCCCCGGGTCTAATGGCTACACCTTC.

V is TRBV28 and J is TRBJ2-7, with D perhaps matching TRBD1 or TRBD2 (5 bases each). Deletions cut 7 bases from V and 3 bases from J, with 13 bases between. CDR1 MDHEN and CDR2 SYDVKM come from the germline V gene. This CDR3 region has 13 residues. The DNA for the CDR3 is TGTGCCAGCACCCCGGGACGCTTCTACGAGCAGTACTTC. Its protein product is CASTPGRFYEQYF.

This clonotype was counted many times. This CDR3 is CATSESTDTQYF. Written as DNA, the CDR3 is TGTGCCACCAGTGAGAGCACAGATACGCAGTATTTT. This chain uses TRBV24-1 with TRBJ2-3; D unclear. Between the trimmed V and J ends, which lost 4 bases and 0 bases, there was a span of 1 base. Germline CDR1 and CDR2: KGHDR and SFDVKD. This CDR3 has 12 residues.

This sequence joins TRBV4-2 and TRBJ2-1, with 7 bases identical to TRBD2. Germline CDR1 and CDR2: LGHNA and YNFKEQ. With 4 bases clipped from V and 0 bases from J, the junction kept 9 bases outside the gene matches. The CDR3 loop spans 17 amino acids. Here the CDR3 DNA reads TGTGCCAGCAGCCCAGCCTATAGCGGGTTCTCCTACAATGAGCAGTTCTTC. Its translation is CASSPAYSGFSYNEQFF.

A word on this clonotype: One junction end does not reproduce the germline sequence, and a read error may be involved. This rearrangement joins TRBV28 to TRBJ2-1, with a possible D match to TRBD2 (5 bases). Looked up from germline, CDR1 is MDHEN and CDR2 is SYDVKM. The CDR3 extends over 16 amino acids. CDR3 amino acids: CASTPPLARERFEQLF. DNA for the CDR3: TGTGCCAGCACCCCACCCCTAGCAAGGGAGAGATTTGAGCAGTTATTC.